Detailed here is one T cell receptor (beta chain). The target antigen is unknown. These data originate in a study of cytomegalovirus exposure and HLA in healthy donors. Study overall: Within an early data release were roughly 83 million unique TCRs drawn from HLA-typed donors. Of a few hundred genotyped donors, roughly 81% grouped in the Caucasian-associated ancestry cluster. Study-wide results and caveats: Common viral pathogens were later found to be apparently linked to several of the most significant clusters. Most TCR sequences showed up rarely, but some public TCRs showed up in many donors.

Germline V gene sequence: CDR1 SGHDN, CDR2 FVKESK. With V trimmed by 8 bases and J by 7 bases, 5 bases remained unmatched. This CDR3 is 12 amino acids long. In the PCR, 60 Vbeta and 13 Jbeta primers were used. Produced via immunoSEQ multiplex PCR; TCRdb's table is partial and in-frame only. Of 100,000 to 150,000 clones listed, around 68% are singletons. Sequencing input: PBMCs. The chain joins TRBV14 to TRBJ2-7, with TRBD2 matching over 10 bases. The sequence came from a man in his forties in good health and CMV-seropositive. In DNA form, the CDR3 reads TGTGCCAGCGATATAGCGGGAGGTGAGCAGTACTTC. Its protein product is CASDIAGGEQYF.